Presented here are 5 T cell receptor beta chains from one specimen sequenced in a study of regulatory T cells in long-lasting Graves disease. Time point here: newly diagnosed GD, antithyroid drugs for less than 3 months. Extracted RNA from PBMCs served as the source of the TCR library. Building the TCR beta libraries relied on iRepertoire HTBI primers, and CDR3 regions underwent Arm-PCR. TCRdb reprocessed the multiplex PCR reads with MiXCR, giving one entry per CDR3 protein. The table includes about 620,000 distinct CDR3 sequences, around 15% detected once. Separately, the same data were catalogued under a study of T cells in Graves' hyperthyroidism and ophthalmopathy.

The material was peripheral blood mononuclear cells (PBMCs), obtained at new diagnosis, from a patient treated with antithyroid drugs. Receptor source: a woman aged 25 to 39 with Graves disease.

V usage is TRBV24-1 and J usage is TRBJ2-3; a possible D gene is TRBD1 (6 bases). Between the trimmed V and J ends, which lost 1 base and 11 bases, there was a span of 12 bases. From germline, CDR1 is KGHDR and CDR2 SFDVKD. The CDR3 is made up of 13 amino acids. The chain's CDR3 is CATSDFDRPMQYF. The CDR3 region has the DNA TGTGCCACCAGTGATTTTGACAGGCCCATGCAGTATTTT.

The gene calls are TRBV24-1 and TRBJ2-1; the match to TRBD2 covers 7 bases. CDR3 size: 17 residues. Germline CDR1 is KGHDR and CDR2 is SFDVKD. J was trimmed by 7 bases and V by 3 bases; bases with no gene match: 14. CDR3 region: CATSDAGTKDSWNEQFF. In nucleotides, the CDR3 is TGTGCCACCAGTGATGCCGGGACTAAAGACTCCTGGAATGAGCAGTTCTTC.

On this clonotype: Germline and junction disagree at one end, which may indicate a read error. V usage is TRBV27 and J usage is TRBJ2-4; 8 bases are a match to TRBD2. The length of the CDR3 is 15 residues. Germline V gives CDR1 MNHEY, CDR2 SMNVEV (reference sequence). CDR3 amino acids: CASSHNPRAGVIPNF. The CDR3 DNA reads as TGTGCCAGCAGCCACAACCCTAGAGCGGGAGTGATTCCGAACTTC.

This clonotype was recorded at least ten times. The CDR3 loop is CASSGRGTGDRSGSGNTIYF. CDR3 bases: TGTGCCAGCAGCGGACGAGGGACAGGGGATCGGTCCGGTTCTGGAAACACCATATATTTT. The chain links TRBV11-2 to TRBJ1-3; 10 bases fit TRBD1. The CDR3 is 20 residues long. The V gene end was trimmed by 5 bases and the J gene end by 1 base; junction bases not matched to a gene: 17. Germline assignment: CDR1 SGHAT and CDR2 FQNNGV.

The CDR3 sequence is CSATNEREVNEQFF. As DNA, the CDR3 is TGCAGTGCCACAAACGAGCGGGAGGTCAATGAGCAGTTCTTC. V and J are TRBV20-1 and TRBJ2-1; 9 positions agree with TRBD2. Germline CDR1 is DFQATT and CDR2 is SNEGSKA (reference sequence). This CDR3 comprises 14 residues. V lost 6 bases, J lost 6 bases, and 9 bases stayed unmatched.